What follows describes a single T cell receptor beta chain. V gave up 4 bases and J gave up 3 bases; unmatched junction bases: 8. Germline CDR1 is LGHNA and CDR2 is YNFKEQ. The CDR3 extends over 15 amino acids. The data derive from a study of beta chain features in type 1 diabetes. The study reverse transcribed the entire isolated RNA, so it sequenced expressed TCRB transcripts. Clones were sequenced by immunoSEQ multiplex PCR, and TCRdb holds only the in-frame ones, with some missing. The sample contains 310,000 or so clones, about 10% of which appear only once. The sample was naive CD4+ T cells from blood. This receptor was taken from a woman under 40 in good health. This chain joins TRBV4-2 and TRBJ1-2, with 7 bases identical to TRBD1. CDR3 sequence reads: CASSPDRAEDYGYTF. The CDR3 DNA reads as TGTGCCAGCAGCCCCGACAGGGCGGAAGACTATGGCTACACCTTC.